At least ten counts were recorded for the clone carrying this T cell receptor beta chain. The CDR3 spans 13 residues. Germline CDR1 and CDR2: SGHTS and YDEGEE. Trimming cost V 5 bases and J 4 bases, with 12 bases left between them. Method: immunoSEQ multiplex PCR; TCRdb's copy keeps in-frame clones and lacks some. Of around 190,000 clones in the sample, roughly four fifths were seen once. The record originates from a study of blood T cell repertoires in COVID-19. Study-wide background: Some COVID-19 samples were acute and others convalescent; all came from the United States, Italy and Spain. The cDNA or gDNA used as material had been derived from T cells, B-cell-depleted T cells, or PBMCs.

Categorization into cohorts depended on clinical history that participants reported. The study counted Cohort 3 donors as recovered given two negative PCRs, clearance, or symptom resolution. This sequence was found in a man aged 40-50 years who had recovered from COVID-19. Sample: PBMCs or T cells enriched from blood (not recorded which). J is TRBJ1-2 and V is TRBV5-8, with D maybe TRBD1 (6 bases). The CDR3 region is CASSEGRGYGYTF. CDR3 sequence (DNA): TGTGCCAGCAGTGAGGGCAGGGGCTATGGCTACACCTTC.